The entry below gives a single TCR beta chain sequence along with its context. Profiling relied on immunoSEQ multiplex PCR, and the TCRdb table lists in-frame clones only, not all of them. This table holds 30,000 or so clones, 90% to 95% found once. This sample is part of a study of T cell changes during pregnancy in multiple sclerosis. The receptor was isolated from a female donor in good health, enrolled as a control in a pregnancy study. This sample comprised CD8+ T cells from peripheral blood mononuclear cells, obtained in the second trimester of pregnancy.

CDR3 residues: CASRSTGGRETQYF. CDR3 nucleotide sequence: TGTGCCAGCAGAAGTACAGGGGGCCGAGAGACCCAGTACTTC. The chain uses TRBV7-6 and TRBJ2-5; 9 nucleotides line up with TRBD1. The ends lost 6 bases at V and 4 bases at J; junction bases unmatched: 6. The germline V gene has CDR1 SGHVS and CDR2 FNYEAQ. The CDR3 contains 14 residues.